Included here is one TCR beta chain sequence, with context. The data originate from a study of control samples from healthy donors and cancer patients. Measured with immunoSEQ multiplex PCR; TCRdb has only the in-frame clones, and not every one. This table holds about 170,000 clones, 70% to 90% found once. The CDR3 runs 14 residues. Germline V gives CDR1 MGHDK, CDR2 SYGVNS. Trimming took off 2 bases at V and 2 bases at J, with 6 bases between the two ends. Sequenced input: blood. This TCR derives from a man younger than 40 in good health. The gene calls are TRBV25-1 and TRBJ2-2; D gene ambiguous. Written as DNA, the CDR3 is TGTGCCAGCAGTGAAAAACCTAACACCGGGGAGCTGTTTTTT. This gives the protein CASSEKPNTGELFF.